Following are 5 T cell receptor beta chains from one sample sequenced in a study of blood T cells in healthy people across ages. Primers used in a second PCR of about 7 to 12 cycles were a sample-barcoded 5' primer and a J-beta primer mix. TCRdb ran MiXCR on the 5' RACE reads and lists one entry per CDR3 protein. The sample holds some 760,000 distinct CDR3 sequences, roughly 25% seen once. This same sample was also taken into another study, of T cells of mothers and their children.

What was sequenced was blood. The receptor source for this set is a boy aged 10-17 years in good health.

CDR3 loop: CSARGDIYGYTF. The CDR3 DNA sequence: TGCAGTGCTAGAGGGGACATCTATGGCTACACCTTC. The rearrangement uses TRBV20-1 and TRBJ1-2; a weak D match, TRBD1 (6 bases). CDR1 and CDR2 (germline): DFQATT, SNEGSKA (reference sequence). V was trimmed by 1 base and J by 4 bases, leaving 7 bases between them. CDR3 size: 12 residues.

The chain combines TRBV30 with TRBJ1-2; D unresolved. Germline V lookup: CDR1 GTSNPN, CDR2 SVGIG (reference sequence). CDR3 size: 11 residues. The V gene lost 1 base and the J gene lost 7 bases, with 7 bases spanning the gap. The CDR3 reads CAWSGGSGYTF. CDR3 nucleotide sequence: TGTGCCTGGAGTGGGGGTTCTGGCTACACCTTC. Together with reference TRBV30 and TRBJ1-2, the CDR3 gives the full variable domain: SQTIHQWPATLVQPVGSPLSLECTVEGTSNPNLYWYRQAAGRGLQLLFYSVGIGQISSEVPQNLSASRPQDRQFILSSKKLLLSDSGFYLCAWSGGSGYTFGSGTRLTVV.

V is TRBV28 and J is TRBJ2-6; a possible D gene is TRBD2 (5 bases). The CDR3 totals 15 residues. The germline V gene has CDR1 MDHEN and CDR2 SYDVKM. The V end lost 4 bases, the J end lost 4 bases, and 11 bases lay between the germline ends. The CDR3 DNA reads TGTGCCAGCAGTTCGTCGCTAGCCGGGGCCAACGTCCTGACTTTC. This translates into CASSSSLAGANVLTF.

The chain recombines TRBV28 with TRBJ2-3, with 7 bases matching TRBD2. This CDR3 contains 14 residues. With V trimmed by 8 bases and J by 2 bases, 7 bases remained unmatched. Germline-derived CDR1 and CDR2 are MDHEN and SYDVKM. The DNA of the CDR3 is TGTGCCAGCCGGGGGAGGGGTCTCACAGATACGCAGTATTTT. Its translation is CASRGRGLTDTQYF.

There are a few counts of this clonotype. The J gene is TRBJ1-2, the V gene TRBV4-3, with a weak D call TRBD1 (6 bases). Trimming left V 0 bases short and J 4 bases short, with 15 bases between. CDR1 LGHNA and CDR2 YSLEER come from the germline V gene. This CDR3 comprises 16 residues. The CDR3 loop is CASSQDPGGSGYGYTF. The CDR3 DNA is TGCGCCAGCAGCCAAGATCCGGGGGGCTCGGGCTATGGCTACACCTTC.